The next 30 T cell receptor beta chains were all read from a single sample in a study of cytotoxic CD8 clonotypes in ibrutinib-treated CLL. The repertoire was sequenced with immunoSEQ multiplex PCR; TCRdb's copy has only in-frame clones and lacks some. The sample includes some 140,000 clones, 75% to 95% seen only once; the top ten take approximately 11%. Sequenced here: PBMCs, sampled after 12 months of ibrutinib treatment. The receptors stem from a human donor with chronic lymphocytic leukemia.

The rearrangement links TRBV11-3 to TRBJ2-7; D tentatively reads TRBD1 or TRBD2 (5 bases each). The CDR3 consists of 15 residues. Trimming stripped 5 bases from V and 0 bases from J, with 14 bases between. Germline CDR1 is SGHNT and CDR2 is YENEEA. CDR3 sequence (DNA): TGTGCCAGCAGCCTCGTCCCAGGGAGCTCCTACGAGCAGTACTTC. This translates into CASSLVPGSSYEQYF.

In DNA form, the CDR3 reads TGTGCCAGCAGCTTAAAGGGTAGCGGGGGAAACAATGAGCAGTTCTTC. Translation: CASSLKGSGGNNEQFF. This chain uses TRBV7-2 with TRBJ2-1, with TRBD2 identical over 9 bases. The CDR3 contains 16 residues. Germline V CDR1 and CDR2: SGHTA, FQGNSA. J gave up 5 bases and V 2 bases, and 7 bases lay outside the gene matches.

V and J are TRBV10-1 and TRBJ1-1; D unclear. Germline loops: CDR1 WNHNN, CDR2 SYGVQD (reference sequence). V was trimmed by 4 bases and J by 1 base, leaving 16 bases between them. CDR3 length: 16 amino acids. CDR3 in amino acids: CASSAVVWPSNTEAFF. In DNA form, the CDR3 reads TGCGCCAGCAGTGCGGTGGTGTGGCCCTCGAACACTGAAGCTTTCTTT.

As DNA, the CDR3 is TGTGCCAGCAGTTTATCGATGCGACAGCTCTATAGCAATCAGCCCCAGCATTTT. Translating it yields CASSLSMRQLYSNQPQHF. The chain is built from TRBV28 and TRBJ1-5; D is perhaps TRBD1 (5 bases). The CDR3 covers 18 residues. Germline CDR1 reads MDHEN; CDR2 reads SYDVKM. V shed 1 base and J shed 0 bases, with 16 bases lying between them.

V usage is TRBV11-2 and J usage is TRBJ2-7; TRBD2 matches 10 bases. The CDR3 has 15 amino acids. Germline V gene sequence: CDR1 SGHAT, CDR2 FQNNGV. V shed 5 bases and J 1 base; nucleotides not matched to a gene: 5. CDR3 DNA sequence: TGTGCCAGCAGCCGAACTAGCGGGGAGTCCTACGAGCAGTACTTC. It yields the protein CASSRTSGESYEQYF. Based on the CDR3 plus reference TRBV11-2 and TRBJ2-7, the full variable domain is EAGVAQSPRYKIIEKRQSVAFWCNPISGHATLYWYQQILGQGPKLLIQFQNNGVVDDSQLPKDRFSAERLKGVDSTLKIQPAKLEDSAVYLCASSRTSGESYEQYFGPGTRLTVT.

The chain recombines TRBV7-6 with TRBJ2-7; 8 bases match TRBD2. V dropped 3 bases and J dropped 4; count of bases not matched to a gene: 8. The CDR3 spans 15 residues. The germline V gene encodes CDR1 SGHVS and CDR2 FNYEAQ. The CDR3 reads CASSFLAGLLYEQYF. The CDR3 coding sequence is TGTGCCAGCAGCTTCCTAGCGGGTCTTTTATACGAGCAGTACTTC. Complete variable domain (other parts from reference TRBV7-6 and TRBJ2-7): GAGVSQSPRYKVTKRGQDVALRCDPISGHVSLYWYRQALGQGPEFLTYFNYEAQQDKSGLPNDRFSAERPEGSISTLTIQRTEQRDSAMYRCASSFLAGLLYEQYFGPGTRLTVT.

The chain employs TRBV7-6 and TRBJ2-7; D possibly matches TRBD1 or TRBD2 (5 bases each). Trimming removed 5 bases from V and 6 bases from J, with 8 bases in between. The CDR3 is 11 amino acids. The germline CDR1 and CDR2 sequences are SGHVS and FNYEAQ. For the CDR3, the DNA is TGTGCCAGCAGCCATGGGGGCGAGCAGTACTTC. It yields the protein CASSHGGEQYF.

This clone has just one count. The gene calls are TRBV30 and TRBJ1-1, with a tentative D call TRBD1 (5 bases). This CDR3 comprises 15 residues. Germline values: CDR1 GTSNPN, CDR2 SVGIG (reference sequence). V was clipped by 2 bases and J by 1 base, with 14 bases between them. As DNA, the CDR3 is TGTGCCTGGAGTCCTACCTGGGGGGGGAACACTGAAGCTTTCTTT. Translation gives CAWSPTWGGNTEAFF.

This chain links TRBV10-2 with TRBJ1-1; unclear D gene. The CDR3 spans 14 residues. In germline, CDR1 is WSHSY, CDR2 SAAADI. Trimming removed 4 bases from V and 3 bases from J, with 12 bases in between. The CDR3 DNA is TGCGCCAGCAGTGTGTTGGGTATGGACACTGAAGCTTTCTTT. Its translation: CASSVLGMDTEAFF.

The chain joins TRBV19 to TRBJ1-4; TRBD1 agrees at 9 bases. Trimming at V came to 4 bases and at J to 8 bases, leaving 2 bases not matched to a gene. CDR3 length: 13 residues. CDR1 is LNHDA, CDR2 SQIVND, per germline (reference sequence). CDR3 DNA: TGTGCCAGTAGTAGGGACAGGGACGAAAAACTGTTTTTT. It yields the protein CASSRDRDEKLFF.

The CDR3 DNA sequence: TGTGCCAGCAGCTACGGACGGAGCGACTACGAGCAGTACTTC. It specifies CASSYGRSDYEQYF. The V call is TRBV7-2, the J call TRBJ2-7; D call uncertain. The CDR3 runs 14 residues. Trimming pared 4 bases from V and 3 bases from J, leaving 13 bases between. CDR1 is SGHTA, CDR2 FQGNSA, per germline.

The chain uses TRBV7-3 and TRBJ2-3, with TRBD2 identical over 10 bases. This CDR3 is built from 16 residues. V gave up 2 bases and J gave up 1 base; unmatched junction bases: 3. Germline assignment: CDR1 SGHTA and CDR2 FQGTGA. CDR3 coding DNA: TGTGCCAGCAGCTTAGGACTAGCGGCCCGCACAGATACGCAGTATTTT. The encoded protein is CASSLGLAARTDTQYF.

With regard to this clone: Other nucleotide sequences in the sample specify the same CDR3. The chain carries TRBV27 and TRBJ2-7; TRBD1 matches at 8 bases. The trim removed 5 bases at V and 2 bases at J, leaving 5 bases unmatched. CDR1 is MNHEY and CDR2 is SMNVEV in the germline V gene (reference sequence). The CDR3 spans 14 residues. CDR3 loop: CASSKRTGPYEQYF. DNA of the CDR3: TGTGCCAGCAGTAAGCGGACAGGGCCCTACGAGCAGTACTTC.

This chain connects TRBV7-9 to TRBJ2-3; 7 positions agree with TRBD2. Germline CDR1 is SEHNR and CDR2 is FQNEAQ (reference sequence). The CDR3 covers 16 residues. The J segment lost 2 bases and the V segment lost 6 bases, leaving 11 bases of the junction unmatched. CDR3 DNA: TGTGCCAGCAGACTGGACGTTGGACTAGACACAGATACGCAGTATTTT. It translates to CASRLDVGLDTDTQYF.

The chain uses TRBV9 and TRBJ2-2, with D possibly TRBD1 on 5 matching bases. The V gene lost 1 base and the J gene lost 3 bases, with 10 bases spanning the gap. Per the germline V gene, CDR1 is SGDLS and CDR2 is YYNGEE. This CDR3 comprises 15 residues. The CDR3 protein is CASSVIGEYTGELFF. In DNA, the CDR3 is TGTGCCAGCAGCGTAATAGGGGAATACACCGGGGAGCTGTTTTTT. Combining the CDR3 with reference TRBV9 and TRBJ2-2 gives the whole variable domain DSGVTQTPKHLITATGQRVTLRCSPRSGDLSVYWYQQSLDQGLQFLIQYYNGEERAKGNILERFSAQQFPDLHSELNLSSLELGDSALYFCASSVIGEYTGELFFGEGSRLTVL.

The gene calls are TRBV30 and TRBJ2-2, with D unclear. V lost 2 bases, J lost 2 bases, and 9 bases lay in between. The CDR3 length is 14 residues. Germline V gene lookup returns CDR1 GTSNPN and CDR2 SVGIG (reference sequence). The CDR3 DNA follows: TGTGCCTGGAGTATTCCGGTTAACACCGGGGAGCTGTTTTTT. Translating it yields CAWSIPVNTGELFF.

The V gene is TRBV11-2, the J gene TRBJ1-2; D unclear. V lost 0 bases, J lost 4 bases, and 9 bases lay in between. The CDR3 covers 14 residues. The germline CDR1 and CDR2 sequences are SGHAT and FQNNGV. The CDR3 nucleotides read TGTGCCAGCAGCTTAGATCCCTCTAGCTATGGCTACACCTTC. It is translated as CASSLDPSSYGYTF.

This chain connects TRBV10-3 to TRBJ2-1, with a tentative D call TRBD2 (5 bases). Trimming left V 11 bases short and J 4 bases short, with 15 bases between. The CDR3 covers 13 residues. CDR1 is ENHRY and CDR2 is SYGVKD in the germline V gene. The CDR3: CAVLRPGYNEQFF. CDR3 bases: TGTGCCGTACTCCGACCGGGATACAATGAGCAGTTCTTC.

This clone appeared once. The gene calls are TRBV2 and TRBJ2-5; D might be TRBD1 (5 bases). Germline V gene lookup returns CDR1 SNHLY and CDR2 FYNNEI. The CDR3 totals 13 residues. Trimming shortened V by 3 bases and J by 1 base, and 6 bases separated the two germline ends. CDR3 in amino acids: CASSDDSQETQYF. The DNA for the CDR3 is TGTGCCAGCAGTGACGACAGCCAAGAGACCCAGTACTTC.

The V gene is TRBV6-5, the J gene TRBJ1-1; 8 bases align to TRBD1. Germline CDR1 reads MNHEY; CDR2 reads SVGAGI. After removal of 5 bases from V and 4 bases from J, the junction contained 3 bases not matched to a gene. The CDR3 is 13 residues long. The CDR3 protein is CASSKQGGTEAFF. The CDR3 coding sequence is TGTGCCAGCAGTAAACAGGGGGGCACTGAAGCTTTCTTT.

The chain has TRBV10-1 and TRBJ2-7; TRBD1 is a possible D gene (5 bases). The CDR3 has 14 residues. V was pared by 2 bases and J by 7 bases, with 15 bases between. Germline V CDR1 and CDR2: WNHNN, SYGVQD (reference sequence). This CDR3 reads CASSEDRINGEQYF. The CDR3 DNA reads TGCGCCAGCAGTGAGGACAGAATTAATGGGGAGCAGTACTTC.

J is TRBJ1-1 and V is TRBV6-6; the D gene is possibly TRBD1 (5 bases). V lost 7 bases and J 7 bases, leaving 22 bases between the germline ends. Germline values: CDR1 MNHNY, CDR2 SVGAGI (reference sequence). The CDR3 sequence is 15 residues long. CDR3 residues: CASTRADMAAHEAFF. DNA for the CDR3: TGTGCCAGCACTAGGGCGGACATGGCCGCTCATGAAGCTTTCTTT.

The rearrangement joins TRBV19 to TRBJ2-1; D might be TRBD2 (6 bases). Trimming cost V 8 bases and J 6 bases, with 14 bases left between them. Germline V CDR1 and CDR2: LNHDA, SQIVND (reference sequence). This CDR3 region has 13 residues. The CDR3 region has the DNA TGTGCCAGTGGGGGACTCCGGGCCAATGAGCAGTTCTTC. As protein: CASGGLRANEQFF.

The chain has TRBV7-3 and TRBJ2-2; 7 positions match TRBD2. V trimming: 5 bases; J trimming: 7 bases; junction bases outside the gene matches: 10. The germline CDR1 and CDR2 sequences are SGHTA and FQGTGA. This CDR3 has 15 residues. Here the CDR3 reads CASSPGTTVFGELFF. In DNA form, the CDR3 reads TGTGCCAGCAGCCCAGGGACTACGGTATTCGGGGAGCTGTTTTTT.

V is TRBV15 and J is TRBJ1-5; weak D call: TRBD1 (6 bases). Trimming took off 3 bases at V and 1 base at J, with 10 bases between the two ends. Germline CDR1 is LNHNV and CDR2 is YYDKDF (reference sequence). The CDR3 length is 15 residues. CDR3 sequence: CATSRDTGSNQPQHF. The CDR3, as DNA: TGTGCCACCAGCAGGGATACAGGGAGCAATCAGCCCCAGCATTTT.

The CDR3 here is CASSPGQDNIQYF. The DNA for the CDR3 is TGTGCCAGCAGCCCGGGACAGGACAACATTCAGTACTTC. The V gene is TRBV11-2, the J gene TRBJ2-4; 8 bases are shared with TRBD1. V shed 5 bases and J 7 bases; nucleotides not matched to a gene: 4. The CDR3 totals 13 residues. CDR1 is SGHAT and CDR2 is FQNNGV in the germline V gene.

The gene calls are TRBV19 and TRBJ2-1; 8 nucleotides align to TRBD2. J lost 0 bases, V lost 5 bases, and 6 bases had no gene match. The germline V gene encodes CDR1 LNHDA and CDR2 SQIVND (reference sequence). This CDR3 is built from 16 residues. CDR3 nucleotide sequence: TGTGCCAGTAGTGCGGTAGCGGGGAGCTCCTACAATGAGCAGTTCTTC. Encoded protein: CASSAVAGSSYNEQFF.

This rearrangement joins TRBV5-4 to TRBJ1-1; TRBD1 is a possible D gene (5 bases). The CDR3 sequence is 15 residues long. Between the trimmed V and J ends, which lost 5 bases and 1 base, there was a span of 15 bases. The V gene's germline CDR1 is SGHNT and CDR2 YYREEE (reference sequence). The CDR3 DNA sequence: TGTGCCAGCAGTCGCGAAGGCAGGGCGAACACTGAAGCTTTCTTT. It specifies CASSREGRANTEAFF.

The chain couples TRBV28 to TRBJ1-5; D is unclear. Per the germline V gene, CDR1 is MDHEN and CDR2 is SYDVKM. This CDR3 region has 15 residues. V lost 5 bases and J lost 3, with 14 bases in between. CDR3 amino acids: CASSRAVNFNQPQHF. CDR3 bases: TGTGCCAGCAGTAGGGCAGTGAACTTCAATCAGCCCCAGCATTTT.

The chain links TRBV6-1 to TRBJ2-5, with TRBD1 matching 9 bases. This CDR3 comprises 13 residues. V lost 8 bases and J lost 4; bases outside the gene matches: 5. Germline CDR1 is MNHNS and CDR2 is SASEGT. DNA for the CDR3: TGTGCCAGCGGGGCGACAGGGGGAGAGACCCAGTACTTC. It yields the protein CASGATGGETQYF.